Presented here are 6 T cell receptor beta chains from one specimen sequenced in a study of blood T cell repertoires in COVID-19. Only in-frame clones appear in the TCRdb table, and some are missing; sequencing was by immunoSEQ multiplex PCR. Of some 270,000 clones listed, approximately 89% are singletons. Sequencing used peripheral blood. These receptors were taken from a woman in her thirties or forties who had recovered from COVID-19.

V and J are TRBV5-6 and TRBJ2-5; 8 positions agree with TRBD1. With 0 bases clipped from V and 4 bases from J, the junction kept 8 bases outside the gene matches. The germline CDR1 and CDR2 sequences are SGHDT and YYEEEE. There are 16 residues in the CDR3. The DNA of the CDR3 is TGTGCCAGCAGCTTGGTGACAGGGGAAGGGCTAGAGACCCAGTACTTC. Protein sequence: CASSLVTGEGLETQYF.

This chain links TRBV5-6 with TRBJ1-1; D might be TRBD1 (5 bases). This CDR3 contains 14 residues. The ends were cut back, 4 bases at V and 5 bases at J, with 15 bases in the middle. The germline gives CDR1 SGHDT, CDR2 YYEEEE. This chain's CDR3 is CASSANPGDTEAFF. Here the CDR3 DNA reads TGTGCCAGCAGCGCCAACCCGGGGGATACTGAAGCTTTCTTT.

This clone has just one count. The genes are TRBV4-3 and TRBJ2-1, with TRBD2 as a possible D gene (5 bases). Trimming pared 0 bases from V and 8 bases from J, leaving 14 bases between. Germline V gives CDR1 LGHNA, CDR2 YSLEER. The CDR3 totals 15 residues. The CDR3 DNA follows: TGCGCCAGCAGCCAAGATGGACTCGCGAGGGATGAGCAGTTCTTC. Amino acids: CASSQDGLARDEQFF.

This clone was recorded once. This CDR3 reads CAISRAGTAAGELFF. CDR3 coding DNA: TGTGCCATCAGTCGTGCGGGGACGGCCGCCGGGGAGCTGTTTTTT. J is TRBJ2-2 and V is TRBV10-3; D is possibly TRBD2 (6 bases). The germline V and J ends were trimmed by 5 bases and 6 bases, with 16 bases remaining between them. There are 15 residues in the CDR3. CDR1 ENHRY and CDR2 SYGVKD come from the germline V gene.

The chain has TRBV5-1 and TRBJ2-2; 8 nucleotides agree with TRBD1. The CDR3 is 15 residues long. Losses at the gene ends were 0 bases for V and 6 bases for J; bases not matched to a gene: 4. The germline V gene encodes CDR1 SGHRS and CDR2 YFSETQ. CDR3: CASSLEDREAGELFF. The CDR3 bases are TGCGCCAGCAGCTTGGAGGACAGGGAGGCCGGGGAGCTGTTTTTT.

The CDR3 loop reads CASSIDRYNEQFF. CDR3 sequence (DNA): TGTGCCAGCAGTATCGACAGGTACAATGAGCAGTTCTTC. The chain recombines TRBV27 with TRBJ2-1; weak D call: TRBD1 (6 bases). V was pared by 5 bases and J by 4 bases, with 9 bases between. Germline values: CDR1 MNHEY, CDR2 SMNVEV (reference sequence). The CDR3 runs 13 residues.